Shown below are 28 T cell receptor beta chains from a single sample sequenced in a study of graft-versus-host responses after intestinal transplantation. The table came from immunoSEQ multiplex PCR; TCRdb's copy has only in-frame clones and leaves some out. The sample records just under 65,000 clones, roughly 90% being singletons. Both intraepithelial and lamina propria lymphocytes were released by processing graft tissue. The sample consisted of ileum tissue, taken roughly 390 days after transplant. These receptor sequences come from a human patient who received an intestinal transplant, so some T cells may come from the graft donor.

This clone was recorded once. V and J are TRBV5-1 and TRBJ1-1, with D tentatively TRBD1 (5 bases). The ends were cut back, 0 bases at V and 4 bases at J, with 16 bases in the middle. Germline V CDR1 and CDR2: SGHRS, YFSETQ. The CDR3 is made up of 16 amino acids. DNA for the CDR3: TGCGCCAGCAGCTTGGCCGCAGGCCCCACAGGCACTGAAGCTTTCTTT. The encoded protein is CASSLAAGPTGTEAFF. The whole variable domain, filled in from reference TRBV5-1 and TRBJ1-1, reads KAGVTQTPRYLIKTRGQQVTLSCSPISGHRSVSWYQQTPGQGLQFLFEYFSETQRNKGNFPGRFSGRQFSNSRSEMNVSTLELGDSALYLCASSLAAGPTGTEAFFGQGTRLTVV.

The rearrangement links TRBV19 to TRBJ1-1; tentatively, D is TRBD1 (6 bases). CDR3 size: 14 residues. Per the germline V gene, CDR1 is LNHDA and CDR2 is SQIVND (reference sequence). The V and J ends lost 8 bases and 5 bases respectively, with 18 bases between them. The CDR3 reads CASAWGTQGTEAFF. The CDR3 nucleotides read TGTGCCAGTGCCTGGGGGACGCAGGGGACTGAAGCTTTCTTT. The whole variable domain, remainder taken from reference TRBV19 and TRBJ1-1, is DGGITQSPKYLFRKEGQNVTLSCEQNLNHDAMYWYRQDPGQGLRLIYYSQIVNDFQKGDIAEGYSVSREKKESFPLTVTSAQKNPTAFYLCASAWGTQGTEAFFGQGTRLTVV.

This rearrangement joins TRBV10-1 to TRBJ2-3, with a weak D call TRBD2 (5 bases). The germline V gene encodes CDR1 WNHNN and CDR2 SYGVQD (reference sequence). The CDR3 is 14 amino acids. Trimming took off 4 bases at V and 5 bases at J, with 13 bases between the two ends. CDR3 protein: CASSGLSLGDTQYF. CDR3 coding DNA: TGCGCCAGCAGTGGACTATCCCTAGGAGATACGCAGTATTTT.

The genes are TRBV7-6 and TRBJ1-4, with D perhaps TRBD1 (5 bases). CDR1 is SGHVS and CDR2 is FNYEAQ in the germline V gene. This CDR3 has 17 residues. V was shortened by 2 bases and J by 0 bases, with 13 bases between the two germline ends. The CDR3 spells CASSLFWGPATNEKLFF. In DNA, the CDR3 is TGTGCCAGCAGCTTATTTTGGGGACCCGCAACTAATGAAAAACTGTTTTTT.

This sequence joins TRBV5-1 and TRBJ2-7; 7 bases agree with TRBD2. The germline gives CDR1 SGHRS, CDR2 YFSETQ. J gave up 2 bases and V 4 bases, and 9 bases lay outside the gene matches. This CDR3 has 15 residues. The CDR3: CASSITRGVTYEQYF. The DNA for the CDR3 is TGCGCCAGCAGCATAACACGGGGGGTAACCTACGAGCAGTACTTC.

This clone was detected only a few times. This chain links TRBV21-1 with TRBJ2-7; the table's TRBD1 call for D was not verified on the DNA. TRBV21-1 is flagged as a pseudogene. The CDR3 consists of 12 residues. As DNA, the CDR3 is TGTGCCAGCAGCAAGGGACAGTACGAGCAGTACTTC. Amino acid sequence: CASSKGQYEQYF.

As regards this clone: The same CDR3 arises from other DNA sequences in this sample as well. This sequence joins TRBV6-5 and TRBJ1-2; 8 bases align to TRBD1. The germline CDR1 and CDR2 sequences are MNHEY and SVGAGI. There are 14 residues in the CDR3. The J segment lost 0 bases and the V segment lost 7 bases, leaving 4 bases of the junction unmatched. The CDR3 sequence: CASTQGAANYGYTF. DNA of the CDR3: TGTGCCAGCACTCAGGGGGCAGCTAACTATGGCTACACCTTC.

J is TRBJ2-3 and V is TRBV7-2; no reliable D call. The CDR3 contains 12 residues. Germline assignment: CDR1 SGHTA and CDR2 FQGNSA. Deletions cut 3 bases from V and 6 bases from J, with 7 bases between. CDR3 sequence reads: CASSFMGDTQYF. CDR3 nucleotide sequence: TGTGCCAGCAGCTTTATGGGGGATACGCAGTATTTT.

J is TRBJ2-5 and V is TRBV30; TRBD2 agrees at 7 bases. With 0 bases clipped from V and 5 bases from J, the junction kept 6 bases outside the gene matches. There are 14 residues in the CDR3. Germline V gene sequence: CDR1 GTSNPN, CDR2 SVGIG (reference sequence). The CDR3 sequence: CAWSVNSGHETQYF. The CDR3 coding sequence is TGTGCCTGGAGTGTGAATAGCGGGCATGAGACCCAGTACTTC.

The CDR3: CASSLAGVGNTIYF. As DNA, the CDR3 is TGTGCCAGCAGTTTGGCCGGGGTTGGAAACACCATATATTTT. This chain connects TRBV6-6 to TRBJ1-3; no reliable D call. The CDR3 sequence is 14 residues long. CDR1 and CDR2 from the germline V gene are MNHNY and SVGAGI (reference sequence). V lost 4 bases and J lost 3, with 10 bases in between.

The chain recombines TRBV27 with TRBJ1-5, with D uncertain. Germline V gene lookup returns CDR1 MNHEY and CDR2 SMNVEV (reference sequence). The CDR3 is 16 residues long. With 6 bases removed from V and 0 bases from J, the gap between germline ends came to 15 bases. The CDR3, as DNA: TGTGCCAGCAGACCTACCCGCTTATATAGCAATCAGCCCCAGCATTTT. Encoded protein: CASRPTRLYSNQPQHF.

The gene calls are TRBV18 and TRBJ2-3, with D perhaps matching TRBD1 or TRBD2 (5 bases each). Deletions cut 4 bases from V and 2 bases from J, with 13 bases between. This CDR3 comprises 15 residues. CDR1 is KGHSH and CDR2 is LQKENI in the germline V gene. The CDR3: CASSQNLGVTDTQYF. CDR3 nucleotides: TGTGCCAGCTCACAGAATTTGGGGGTCACAGATACGCAGTATTTT.

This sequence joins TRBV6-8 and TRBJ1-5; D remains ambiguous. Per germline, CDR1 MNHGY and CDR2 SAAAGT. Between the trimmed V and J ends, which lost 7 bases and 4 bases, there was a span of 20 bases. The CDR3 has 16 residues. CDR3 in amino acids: CASNSTSGPRNQPQHF. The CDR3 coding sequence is TGTGCCAGCAACTCGACGTCTGGTCCTCGGAATCAGCCCCAGCATTTT.

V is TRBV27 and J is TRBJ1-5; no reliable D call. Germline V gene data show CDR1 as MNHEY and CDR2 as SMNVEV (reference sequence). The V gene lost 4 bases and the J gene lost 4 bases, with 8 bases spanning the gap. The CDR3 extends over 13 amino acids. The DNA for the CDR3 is TGTGCCAGCAGTTATCAAGGAAATCAGCCCCAGCATTTT. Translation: CASSYQGNQPQHF.

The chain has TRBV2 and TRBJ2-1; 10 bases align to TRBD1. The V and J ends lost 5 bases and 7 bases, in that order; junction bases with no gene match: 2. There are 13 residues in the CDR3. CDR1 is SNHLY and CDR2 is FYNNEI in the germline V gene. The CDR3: CASSSGQGNEQFF. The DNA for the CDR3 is TGTGCCAGCAGTTCGGGACAGGGGAATGAGCAGTTCTTC. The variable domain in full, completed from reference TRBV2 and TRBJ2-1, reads EPEVTQTPSHQVTQMGQEVILRCVPISNHLYFYWYRQILGQKVEFLVSFYNNEISEKSEIFDDQFSVERPDGSNFTLKIRSTKLEDSAMYFCASSSGQGNEQFFGPGTRLTVL.

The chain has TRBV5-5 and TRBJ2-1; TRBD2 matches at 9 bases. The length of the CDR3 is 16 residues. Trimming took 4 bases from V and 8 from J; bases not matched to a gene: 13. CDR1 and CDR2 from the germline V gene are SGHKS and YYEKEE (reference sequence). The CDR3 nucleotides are TGTGCCAGCAGCCGGGGTCTAGCGGGGATTTTCCATGAGCAGTTCTTC. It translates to CASSRGLAGIFHEQFF. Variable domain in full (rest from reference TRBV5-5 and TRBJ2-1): DAGVTQSPTHLIKTRGQQVTLRCSPISGHKSVSWYQQVLGQGPQFIFQYYEKEERGRGNFPDRFSARQFPNYSSELNVNALLLGDSALYLCASSRGLAGIFHEQFFGPGTRLTVL.

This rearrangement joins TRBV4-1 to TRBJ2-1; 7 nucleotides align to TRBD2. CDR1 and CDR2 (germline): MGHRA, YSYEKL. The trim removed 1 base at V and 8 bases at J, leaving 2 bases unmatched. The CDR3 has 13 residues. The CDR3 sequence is CASSQGGGYEQFF. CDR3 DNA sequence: TGCGCCAGCAGCCAAGGCGGGGGTTATGAGCAGTTCTTC.

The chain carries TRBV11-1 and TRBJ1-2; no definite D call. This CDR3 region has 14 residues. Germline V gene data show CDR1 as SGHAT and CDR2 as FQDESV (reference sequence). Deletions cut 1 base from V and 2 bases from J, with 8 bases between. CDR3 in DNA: TGTGCCAGCAGCTTAGACGGCGGAAACTATGGCTACACCTTC. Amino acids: CASSLDGGNYGYTF.

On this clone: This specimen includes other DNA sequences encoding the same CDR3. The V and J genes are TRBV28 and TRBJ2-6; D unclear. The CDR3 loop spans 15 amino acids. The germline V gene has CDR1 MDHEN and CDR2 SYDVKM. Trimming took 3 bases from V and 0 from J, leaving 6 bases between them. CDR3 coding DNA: TGTGCCAGCAGTTTGGATAGCTCTGGGGCCAACGTCCTGACTTTC. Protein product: CASSLDSSGANVLTF.

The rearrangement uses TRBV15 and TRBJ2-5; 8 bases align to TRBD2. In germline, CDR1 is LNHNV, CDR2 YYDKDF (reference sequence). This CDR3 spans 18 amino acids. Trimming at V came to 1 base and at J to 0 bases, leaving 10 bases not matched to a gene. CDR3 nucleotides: TGTGCCACCAGCAGAGCCTTAATGTCGGGAGGGAACCAAGAGACCCAGTACTTC. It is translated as CATSRALMSGGNQETQYF. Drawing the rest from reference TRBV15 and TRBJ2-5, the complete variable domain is DAMVIQNPRYQVTQFGKPVTLSCSQTLNHNVMYWYQQKSSQAPKLLFHYYDKDFNNEADTPDNFQSRRPNTSFCFLDIRSPGLGDTAMYLCATSRALMSGGNQETQYFGPGTRLLVL.

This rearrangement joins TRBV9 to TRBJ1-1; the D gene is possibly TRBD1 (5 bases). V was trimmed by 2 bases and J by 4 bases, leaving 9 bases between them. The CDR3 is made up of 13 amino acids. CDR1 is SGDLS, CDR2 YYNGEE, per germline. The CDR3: CASSVGLSTEAFF. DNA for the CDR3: TGTGCCAGCAGCGTGGGACTGAGCACTGAAGCTTTCTTT.

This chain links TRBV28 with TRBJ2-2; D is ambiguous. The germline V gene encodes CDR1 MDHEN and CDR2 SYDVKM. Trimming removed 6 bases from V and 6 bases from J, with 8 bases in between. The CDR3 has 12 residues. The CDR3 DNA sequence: TGTGCCAGCAGGATAGTTGCCGGGGAGCTGTTTTTT. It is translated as CASRIVAGELFF. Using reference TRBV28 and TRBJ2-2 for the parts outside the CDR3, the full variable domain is DVKVTQSSRYLVKRTGEKVFLECVQDMDHENMFWYRQDPGLGLRLIYFSYDVKMKEKGDIPEGYSVSREKKERFSLILESASTNQTSMYLCASRIVAGELFFGEGSRLTVL.

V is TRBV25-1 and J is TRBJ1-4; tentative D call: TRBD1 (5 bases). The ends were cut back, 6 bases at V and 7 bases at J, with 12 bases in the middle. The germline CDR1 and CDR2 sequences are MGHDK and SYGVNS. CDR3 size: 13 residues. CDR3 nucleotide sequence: TGTGCCAGCAGGAGGGGAGAGGGTGAAAAACTGTTTTTT. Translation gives CASRRGEGEKLFF.

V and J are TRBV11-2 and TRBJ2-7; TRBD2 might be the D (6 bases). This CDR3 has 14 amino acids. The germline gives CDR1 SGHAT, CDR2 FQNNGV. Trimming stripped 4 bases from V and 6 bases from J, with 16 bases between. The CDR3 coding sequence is TGTGCCAGCAGCTCCTTTCCGGGAGTACTCGAGCAGTACTTC. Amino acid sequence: CASSSFPGVLEQYF.

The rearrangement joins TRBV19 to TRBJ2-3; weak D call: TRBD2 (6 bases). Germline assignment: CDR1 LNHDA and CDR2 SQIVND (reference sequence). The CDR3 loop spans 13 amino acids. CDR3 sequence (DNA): TGTGTCACGAGGGACTGGGACACAGATACGCAGTATTTT. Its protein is CVTRDWDTDTQYF.

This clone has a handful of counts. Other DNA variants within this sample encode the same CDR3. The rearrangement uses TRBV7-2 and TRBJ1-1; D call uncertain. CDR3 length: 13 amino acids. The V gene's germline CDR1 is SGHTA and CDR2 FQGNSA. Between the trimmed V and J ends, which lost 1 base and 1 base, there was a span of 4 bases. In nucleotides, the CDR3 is TGTGCCAGCAGCTTAGGACAGAACACTGAAGCTTTCTTT. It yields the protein CASSLGQNTEAFF.

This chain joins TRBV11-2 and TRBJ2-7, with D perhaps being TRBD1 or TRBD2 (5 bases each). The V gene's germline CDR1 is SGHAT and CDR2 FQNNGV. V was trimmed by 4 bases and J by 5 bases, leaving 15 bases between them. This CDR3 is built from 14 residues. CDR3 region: CASSSPGRLHEQYF. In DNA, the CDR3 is TGTGCCAGCAGCTCCCCGGGGCGCCTCCACGAGCAGTACTTC. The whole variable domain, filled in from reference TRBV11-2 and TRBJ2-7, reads EAGVAQSPRYKIIEKRQSVAFWCNPISGHATLYWYQQILGQGPKLLIQFQNNGVVDDSQLPKDRFSAERLKGVDSTLKIQPAKLEDSAVYLCASSSPGRLHEQYFGPGTRLTVT.

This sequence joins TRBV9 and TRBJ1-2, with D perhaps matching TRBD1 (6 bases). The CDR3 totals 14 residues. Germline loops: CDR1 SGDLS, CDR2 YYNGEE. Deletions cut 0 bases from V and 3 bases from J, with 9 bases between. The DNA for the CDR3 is TGTGCCAGCAGCGTAGCGGGGGCGGACTATGGCTACACCTTC. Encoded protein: CASSVAGADYGYTF. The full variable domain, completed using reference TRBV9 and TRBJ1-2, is DSGVTQTPKHLITATGQRVTLRCSPRSGDLSVYWYQQSLDQGLQFLIQYYNGEERAKGNILERFSAQQFPDLHSELNLSSLELGDSALYFCASSVAGADYGYTFGSGTRLTVV.